The rows below give T cell receptor beta chains drawn from one sample of a study of T cell repertoires in cytomegalovirus infection. TCRdb reanalysed the reads using MiXCR and keeps one entry per CDR3 protein. This table holds roughly 190,000 distinct CDR3 sequences, 7.5% to 10% found once. The sequencing input was PBMCs. The receptors were gathered from a human donor in good health (CMV status not recorded). Some clones in this sample may be carry-over from other donors' samples. The CDR3 runs from the conserved cysteine through the conserved F or W. D genes are given only for firm matches. The size entry is marked missing in some rows and otherwise reads once, few, many or a size class.

clone size,J gene,CDR3 length,V gene,D gene,CDR3 protein,CDR3 DNA
many,TRBJ1-5,14,TRBV7-8,TRBD1,CASSQRGPNQPQHF,TGTGCCAGCAGCCAGAGGGGGCCGAATCAGCCCCAGCATTTT
many,TRBJ2-3,14,TRBV7-6,-,CASILFAGSDTQYF,TGTGCCAGCATTTTATTTGCGGGGTCAGATACGCAGTATTTT
many,TRBJ1-4,14,TRBV4-3,-,CASSYRAPGEKLFF,TGCGCCAGCAGCTACCGGGCCCCAGGGGAAAAACTGTTTTTT
-,TRBJ1-2,13,TRBV18,-,CASSPAGIGGYTF,TGTGCCAGCTCACCAGCAGGAATTGGTGGCTACACCTTC
many,TRBJ2-7,13,TRBV7-2,-,CASSLGTNYEQYF,TGTGCCAGCAGCTTGGGGACCAACTACGAGCAGTACTTC
few,TRBJ1-6,14,TRBV28,-,CASGPPPRNSPLHF,TGTGCCAGCGGTCCCCCCCCACGAAATTCACCCCTCCACTTT
-,TRBJ2-1,13,TRBV4-1,-,CDSSHEIYNEQFF,TGCGACAGCAGCCATGAAATATACAATGAGCAGTTCTTC
few,TRBJ2-1,13,TRBV14,-,CASSQARSGEQFF,TGTGCCAGCAGCCAAGCACGGTCGGGTGAGCAGTTCTTC
many,TRBJ1-1,14,TRBV25-1,-,CASSEWQDNTEAFF,TGTGCCAGCAGTGAATGGCAGGACAACACTGAAGCTTTCTTT
-,TRBJ2-1,12,TRBV30,-,CAWSSAGNEQFF,TGTGCCTGGAGCTCGGCGGGGAATGAGCAGTTCTTC
few,TRBJ2-5,14,TRBV11-2,-,CASSARDSWGTQYF,TGTGCCAGCAGCGCCAGGGACTCCTGGGGGACCCAGTACTTC
-,TRBJ1-1,13,TRBV12-3/TRBV12-4,-,CASSLRGITEAFF,TGTGCCAGCAGTCTTCGAGGGATCACTGAAGCTTTCTTT
many,TRBJ2-1,17,TRBV7-2,-,CASSLVPPGEGYNEQFF,TGTGCCAGCAGCTTAGTTCCCCCGGGAGAGGGCTACAATGAGCAGTTCTTC
many,TRBJ2-1,16,TRBV12-3/TRBV12-4,TRBD2,CASSILTSGGANEQFF,TGTGCCAGCAGTATCTTGACTAGCGGGGGGGCCAATGAGCAGTTCTTC
many,TRBJ1-2,13,TRBV7-6,-,CASSSQLGDGYTF,TGTGCCAGCAGCTCACAGTTAGGCGATGGCTACACCTTC
many,TRBJ1-5,13,TRBV5-4,-,CASSLDTNQPQHF,TGTGCCAGCAGCTTGGACACAAATCAGCCCCAGCATTTT
-,TRBJ2-1,13,TRBV28,-,CASSSNLPNEQFF,TGTGCCAGCTCCAGCAACCTCCCCAATGAGCAGTTCTTC
many,TRBJ2-7,13,TRBV24-1,TRBD1,CATSDSDRDEQYF,TGTGCCACCAGTGATTCGGACAGGGACGAGCAGTACTTC
many,TRBJ2-7,15,TRBV27,TRBD2,CASSYQRGISYEQYF,TGTGCCAGCAGTTACCAGCGGGGGATCTCCTACGAGCAGTACTTC
many,TRBJ1-6,18,TRBV6-2/TRBV6-3,-,CASRTTRQESSYNSPLHF,TGTGCCAGCAGGACGACCAGACAGGAGAGCTCCTATAATTCACCCCTCCACTTT
few,TRBJ1-6,16,TRBV20-1,-,CSARVTKGSYNSPLHF,TGCAGTGCTAGAGTGACAAAAGGGTCCTATAATTCACCCCTCCACTTT
many,TRBJ2-3,14,TRBV5-1,-,CASSPGTSTDTQYF,TGCGCCAGCAGTCCAGGGACCTCCACAGATACGCAGTATTTT
-,TRBJ1-1,13,TRBV20-1,-,CSASNPPNTEAFF,TGCAGTGCTAGTAATCCGCCGAACACTGAAGCTTTCTTT